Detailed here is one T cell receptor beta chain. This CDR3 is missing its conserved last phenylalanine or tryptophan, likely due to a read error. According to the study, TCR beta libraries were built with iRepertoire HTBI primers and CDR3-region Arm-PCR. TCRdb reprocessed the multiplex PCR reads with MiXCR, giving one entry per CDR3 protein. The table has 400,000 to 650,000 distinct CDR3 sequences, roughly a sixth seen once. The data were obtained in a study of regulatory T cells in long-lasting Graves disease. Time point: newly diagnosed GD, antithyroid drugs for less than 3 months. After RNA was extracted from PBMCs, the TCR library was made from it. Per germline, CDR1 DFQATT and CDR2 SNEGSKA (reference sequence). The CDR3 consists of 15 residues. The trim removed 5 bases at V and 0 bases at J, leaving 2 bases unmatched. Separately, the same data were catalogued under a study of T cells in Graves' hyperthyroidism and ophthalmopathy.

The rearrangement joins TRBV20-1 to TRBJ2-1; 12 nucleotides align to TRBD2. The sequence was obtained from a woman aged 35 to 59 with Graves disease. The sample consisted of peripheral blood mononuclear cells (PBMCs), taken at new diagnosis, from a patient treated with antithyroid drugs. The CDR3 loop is CSAGLAGLSYNEQFL. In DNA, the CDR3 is TGCAGTGCTGGACTAGCGGGGCTCTCCTACAATGAGCAGTTCCTC.